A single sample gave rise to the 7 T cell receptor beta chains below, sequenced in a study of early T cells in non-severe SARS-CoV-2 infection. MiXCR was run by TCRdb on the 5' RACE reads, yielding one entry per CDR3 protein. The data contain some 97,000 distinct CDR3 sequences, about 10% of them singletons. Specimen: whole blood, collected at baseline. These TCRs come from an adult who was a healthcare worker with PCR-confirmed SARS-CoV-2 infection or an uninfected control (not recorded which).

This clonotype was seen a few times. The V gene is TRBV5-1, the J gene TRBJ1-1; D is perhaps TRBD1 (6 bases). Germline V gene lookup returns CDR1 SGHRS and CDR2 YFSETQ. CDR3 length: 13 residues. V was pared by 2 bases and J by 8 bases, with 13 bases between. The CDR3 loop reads CASSFGQGLEAFF. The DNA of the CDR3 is TGCGCCAGCAGCTTCGGTCAGGGGTTGGAAGCTTTCTTT.

This CDR3 is CASSPRRFLRGVSQQYF. DNA of the CDR3: TGTGCCAGCTCACCTCGAAGGTTTTTGCGGGGGGTATCGCAGCAGTACTTC. The chain carries TRBV18 and TRBJ2-7; TRBD2 aligns across 8 bases. Germline V gene lookup returns CDR1 KGHSH and CDR2 LQKENI. This CDR3 is built from 17 residues. V dropped 3 bases and J dropped 8; count of bases not matched to a gene: 18. Filled out from reference TRBV18 and TRBJ2-7, the complete variable domain reads NAGVMQNPRHLVRRRGQEARLRCSPMKGHSHVYWYRQLPEEGLKFMVYLQKENIIDESGMPKERFSAEFPKEGPSILRIQQVVRGDSAAYFCASSPRRFLRGVSQQYFGPGTRLTVT.

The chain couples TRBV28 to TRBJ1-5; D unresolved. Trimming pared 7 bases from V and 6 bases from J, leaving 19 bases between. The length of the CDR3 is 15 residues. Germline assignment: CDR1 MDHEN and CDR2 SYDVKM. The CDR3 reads CASTLGGGGSQPQHF. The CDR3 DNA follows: TGTGCCAGCACCCTTGGAGGAGGAGGTAGTCAGCCCCAGCATTTT. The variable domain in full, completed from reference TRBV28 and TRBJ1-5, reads DVKVTQSSRYLVKRTGEKVFLECVQDMDHENMFWYRQDPGLGLRLIYFSYDVKMKEKGDIPEGYSVSREKKERFSLILESASTNQTSMYLCASTLGGGGSQPQHFGDGTRLSIL.

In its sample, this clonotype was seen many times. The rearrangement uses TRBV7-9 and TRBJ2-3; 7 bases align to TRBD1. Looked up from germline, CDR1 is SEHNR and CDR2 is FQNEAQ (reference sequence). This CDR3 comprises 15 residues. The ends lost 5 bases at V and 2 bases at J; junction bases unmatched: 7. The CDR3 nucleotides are TGTGCCAGCAGCAAGGGACAGCAGTACACAGATACGCAGTATTTT. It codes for CASSKGQQYTDTQYF.

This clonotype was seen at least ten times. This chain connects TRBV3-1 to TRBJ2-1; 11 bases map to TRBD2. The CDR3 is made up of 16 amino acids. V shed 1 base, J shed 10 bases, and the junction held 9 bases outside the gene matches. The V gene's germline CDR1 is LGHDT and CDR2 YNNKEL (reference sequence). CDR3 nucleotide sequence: TGTGCCAGCAGCCAAGGAGGTCTAGCGGGGGGCCTAGAGCAGTTCTTC. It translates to CASSQGGLAGGLEQFF.

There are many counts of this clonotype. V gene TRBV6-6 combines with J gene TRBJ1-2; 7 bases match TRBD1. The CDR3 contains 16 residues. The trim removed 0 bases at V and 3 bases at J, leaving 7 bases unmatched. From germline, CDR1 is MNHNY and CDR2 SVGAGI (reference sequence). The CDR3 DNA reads TGTGCCAGCAGTTACTCGATGACAGGGAGTGACTATGGCTACACCTTC. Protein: CASSYSMTGSDYGYTF.

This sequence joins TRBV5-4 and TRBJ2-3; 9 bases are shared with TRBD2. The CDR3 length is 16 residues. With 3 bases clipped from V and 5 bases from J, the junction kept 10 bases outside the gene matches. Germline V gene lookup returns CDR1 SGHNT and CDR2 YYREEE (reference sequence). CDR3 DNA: TGTGCCAGCAGCTCGAAGGTAGCGGGAGTTCAAGATACGCAGTATTTT. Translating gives CASSSKVAGVQDTQYF. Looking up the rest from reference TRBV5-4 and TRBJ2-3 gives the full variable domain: ETGVTQSPTHLIKTRGQQVTLRCSSQSGHNTVSWYQQALGQGPQFIFQYYREEENGRGNFPPRFSGLQFPNYSSELNVNALELDDSALYLCASSSKVAGVQDTQYFGPGTRLTVL.